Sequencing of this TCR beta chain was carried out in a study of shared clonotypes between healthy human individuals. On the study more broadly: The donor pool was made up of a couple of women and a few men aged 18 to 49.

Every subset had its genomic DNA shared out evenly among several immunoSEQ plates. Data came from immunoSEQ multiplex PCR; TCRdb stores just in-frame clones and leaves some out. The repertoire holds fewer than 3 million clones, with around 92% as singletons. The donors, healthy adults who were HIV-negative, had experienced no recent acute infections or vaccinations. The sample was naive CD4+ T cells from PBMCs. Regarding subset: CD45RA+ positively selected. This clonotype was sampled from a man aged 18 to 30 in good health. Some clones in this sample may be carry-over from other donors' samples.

The CDR3 bases are TGTGCCAGCATAGGACAGCATGATTCGGCTGAAGCTTTCTTT. Protein product: CASIGQHDSAEAFF. J is TRBJ1-1 and V is TRBV25-1, with a weak D call TRBD1 (6 bases). The germline CDR1 and CDR2 sequences are MGHDK and SYGVNS. V gave up 7 bases and J gave up 6 bases, with 18 bases separating them. The CDR3 loop spans 14 amino acids.